Following are 9 T cell receptor beta chains from one sample sequenced in a study of shared clonotypes between healthy human individuals. Assay: immunoSEQ multiplex PCR; the TCRdb copy retains only in-frame clones and omits some. Among roughly 1,500,000 clones listed, just under 99% were seen once. Sequencing used naive CD4+ T cells sorted from blood. The sample's subset: CD45RA+ positively selected. The receptors derive from a man younger than 40 in good health.

The V and J genes are TRBV28 and TRBJ2-1, with D hard to call. Germline CDR1 reads MDHEN; CDR2 reads SYDVKM. This CDR3 is 16 amino acids long. V gave up 8 bases and J gave up 0 bases, with 17 bases separating them. The CDR3 loop reads CASLPHPPSSYNEQFF. CDR3 bases: TGTGCCAGCTTACCTCACCCCCCGAGCTCCTACAATGAGCAGTTCTTC.

The chain employs TRBV18 and TRBJ1-1; D is ambiguous. Germline V gene lookup returns CDR1 KGHSH and CDR2 LQKENI. Trimming took 3 bases from V and 5 from J, leaving 10 bases between them. This CDR3 has 13 residues. CDR3 amino acids: CASSPIRVTEAFF. The CDR3 nucleotides are TGTGCCAGCTCACCCATAAGGGTTACTGAAGCTTTCTTT. Full variable domain (missing parts from reference TRBV18 and TRBJ1-1): NAGVMQNPRHLVRRRGQEARLRCSPMKGHSHVYWYRQLPEEGLKFMVYLQKENIIDESGMPKERFSAEFPKEGPSILRIQQVVRGDSAAYFCASSPIRVTEAFFGQGTRLTVV.

Notes on this clone: The sample carries other DNA sequences with the same CDR3. The chain links TRBV28 to TRBJ2-7; D is unclear. Per germline, CDR1 MDHEN and CDR2 SYDVKM. V shed 6 bases and J shed 2 bases, with 5 bases lying between them. The CDR3 is made up of 11 amino acids. CDR3 nucleotide sequence: TGTGCCAGCAGCCGCACCTACGAGCAGTACTTC. Translating it yields CASSRTYEQYF.

The chain employs TRBV7-6 and TRBJ1-1; D uncertain. Trimming took off 8 bases at V and 0 bases at J, with 28 bases between the two ends. The CDR3 totals 19 residues. The germline gives CDR1 SGHVS, CDR2 FNYEAQ. The CDR3 loop reads CASGSGIGPLQWVNTEAFF. In DNA form, the CDR3 reads TGTGCCAGCGGCTCCGGGATCGGACCCCTACAATGGGTGAACACTGAAGCTTTCTTT.

The gene calls are TRBV5-4 and TRBJ2-7, with TRBD2 matching over 12 bases. The germline gives CDR1 SGHNT, CDR2 YYREEE (reference sequence). The CDR3 totals 16 residues. V lost 3 bases to trimming and J lost 5 bases; unmatched junction nucleotides: 9. The CDR3 protein is CASSWDGLAGSNEQYF. CDR3 DNA: TGTGCCAGCAGCTGGGATGGACTAGCGGGATCTAACGAGCAGTACTTC.

The V and J genes are TRBV15 and TRBJ2-3; maybe TRBD1 (6 bases). Deletions cut 3 bases from V and 5 bases from J, with 12 bases between. Germline V CDR1 and CDR2: LNHNV, YYDKDF (reference sequence). The CDR3 has 14 residues. CDR3 DNA sequence: TGTGCCACCAGCAGGGGGGCCGGGGTAGATACGCAGTATTTT. Translation: CATSRGAGVDTQYF.

The J gene is TRBJ1-2, the V gene TRBV28, with D tentatively TRBD1 (6 bases). V was shortened by 6 bases and J by 8 bases, with 16 bases between the two germline ends. Germline CDR1 is MDHEN and CDR2 is SYDVKM. The CDR3 length is 13 residues. CDR3 bases: TGTGCCAGCAGAGTTCCATGGGGGCAAGGCTACACCTTC. It is translated as CASRVPWGQGYTF.

The chain is built from TRBV18 and TRBJ2-5; 7 bases are shared with TRBD1. Germline trimming cut 5 bases from V and 2 bases from J; bases unmatched to any gene: 5. This CDR3 has 14 residues. The germline CDR1 and CDR2 sequences are KGHSH and LQKENI. CDR3 DNA: TGTGCCAGCTCAGGGACAGCCTCACAAGAGACCCAGTACTTC. It yields the protein CASSGTASQETQYF. Together with reference TRBV18 and TRBJ2-5, the CDR3 gives the full variable domain: NAGVMQNPRHLVRRRGQEARLRCSPMKGHSHVYWYRQLPEEGLKFMVYLQKENIIDESGMPKERFSAEFPKEGPSILRIQQVVRGDSAAYFCASSGTASQETQYFGPGTRLLVL.

The rearrangement uses TRBV7-2 and TRBJ2-7; D might be TRBD1 or TRBD2, each matching 7 bases. Trimming stripped 3 bases from V and 7 bases from J, with 16 bases between. Germline loops: CDR1 SGHTA, CDR2 FQGNSA. This CDR3 is built from 14 residues. In nucleotides, the CDR3 is TGTGCCAGCAGCTTGGCCAGGGGGGGTGGTGAGCAGTACTTC. It translates to CASSLARGGGEQYF.